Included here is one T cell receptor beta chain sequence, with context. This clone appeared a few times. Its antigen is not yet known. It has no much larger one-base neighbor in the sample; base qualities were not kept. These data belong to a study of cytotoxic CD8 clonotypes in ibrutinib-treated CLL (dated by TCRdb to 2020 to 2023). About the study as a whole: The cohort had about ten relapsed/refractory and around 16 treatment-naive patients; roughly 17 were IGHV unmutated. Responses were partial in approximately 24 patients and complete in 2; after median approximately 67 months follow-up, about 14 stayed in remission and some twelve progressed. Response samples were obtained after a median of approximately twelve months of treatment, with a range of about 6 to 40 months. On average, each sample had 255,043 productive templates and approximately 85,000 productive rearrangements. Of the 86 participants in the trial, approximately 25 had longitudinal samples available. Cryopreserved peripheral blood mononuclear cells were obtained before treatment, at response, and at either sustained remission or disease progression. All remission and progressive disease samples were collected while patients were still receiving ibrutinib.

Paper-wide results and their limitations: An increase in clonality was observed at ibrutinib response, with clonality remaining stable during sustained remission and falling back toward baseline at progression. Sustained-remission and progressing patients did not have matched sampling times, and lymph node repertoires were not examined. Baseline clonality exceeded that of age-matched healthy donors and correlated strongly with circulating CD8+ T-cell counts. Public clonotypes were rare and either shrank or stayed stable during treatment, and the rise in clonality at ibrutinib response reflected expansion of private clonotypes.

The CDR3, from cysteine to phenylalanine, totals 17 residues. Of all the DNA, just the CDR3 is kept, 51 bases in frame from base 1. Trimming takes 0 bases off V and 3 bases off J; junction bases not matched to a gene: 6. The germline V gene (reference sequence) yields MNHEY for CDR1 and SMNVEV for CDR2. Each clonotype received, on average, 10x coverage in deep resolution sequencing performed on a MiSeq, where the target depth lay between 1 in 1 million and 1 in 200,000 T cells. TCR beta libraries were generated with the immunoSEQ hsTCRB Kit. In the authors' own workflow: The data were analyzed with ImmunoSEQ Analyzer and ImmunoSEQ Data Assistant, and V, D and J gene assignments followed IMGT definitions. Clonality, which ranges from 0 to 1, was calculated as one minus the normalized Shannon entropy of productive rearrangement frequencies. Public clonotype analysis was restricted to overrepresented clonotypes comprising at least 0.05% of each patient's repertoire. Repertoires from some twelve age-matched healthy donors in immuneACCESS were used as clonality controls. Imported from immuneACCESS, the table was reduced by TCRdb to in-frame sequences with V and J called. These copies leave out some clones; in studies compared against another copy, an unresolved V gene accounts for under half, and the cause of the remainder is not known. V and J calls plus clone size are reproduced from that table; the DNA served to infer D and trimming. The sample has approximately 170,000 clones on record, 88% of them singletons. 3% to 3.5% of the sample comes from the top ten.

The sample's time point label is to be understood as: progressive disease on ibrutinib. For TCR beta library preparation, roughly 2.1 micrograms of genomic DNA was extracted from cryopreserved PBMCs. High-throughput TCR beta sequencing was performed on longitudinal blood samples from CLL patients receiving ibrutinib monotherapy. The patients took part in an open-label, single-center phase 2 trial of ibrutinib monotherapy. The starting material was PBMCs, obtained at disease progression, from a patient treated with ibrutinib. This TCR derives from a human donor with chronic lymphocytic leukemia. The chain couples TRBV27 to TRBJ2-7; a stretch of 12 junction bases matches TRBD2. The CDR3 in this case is CASSLSTRTSGDYEQYF. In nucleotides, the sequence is TGTGCCAGCAGTTTATCGACAAGGACTAGCGGGGACTACGAGCAGTACTTC.